This T cell receptor (beta chain) was recovered during a study of shared clonotypes between healthy human individuals. Each cell subset's genomic DNA was divided evenly among several immunoSEQ plates. TCRdb's table, derived via immunoSEQ multiplex PCR, lists solely in-frame clones and lacks some. The sample contains hundreds of thousands of clones, 96% of which appear only once. Positively selected for CCR7, the CD45RO-negative cells used as naive CD8 cells excluded terminally differentiated effector memory CD45RA+ cells. V lost 7 bases to trimming and J lost 4 bases, with 14 bases between them. Looked up from germline, CDR1 is SGHTS and CDR2 is YDEGEE. The CDR3 spans 13 residues. Study-wide results and caveats: Approximately 5.4% of naive CD4 clonotypes were common to several donors. Memory subsets generally showed smaller estimated richness than naive subsets did. A reduction in generation probabilities was seen for non-shared clonotypes relative to those shared by all four donors.

As concerns this clone: What it binds is not known.

This TCR was recovered from a woman in her thirties in good health. Sequences were obtained from naive CD8+ T cells sorted from blood. This chain joins TRBV5-8 and TRBJ1-2; TRBD1 is a possible D gene (5 bases). In nucleotides, the CDR3 is TGTGCCAGCGGAGGGGCCCATGGCTATGGCTACACCTTC. Translated, it gives CASGGAHGYGYTF.